Listed below are T cell receptor beta chains from one sample, sequenced in a study of blood T cell repertoires in COVID-19. Only in-frame clones appear in the TCRdb table, and some are missing; sequencing was by immunoSEQ multiplex PCR. The sample lists 350,000 to 450,000 clones; around 92% were seen once. Sequenced material: PBMCs or T cells enriched from blood (not recorded which). The source is a woman under 40 who had recovered from COVID-19. The CDR3 runs from the conserved cysteine through the conserved F or W. The D gene is left open where the match is weak. The listing skips clone size in some rows; elsewhere it reads once, few, many or a size class.

D gene,clone size,CDR3 length,V gene,J gene,CDR3 DNA,CDR3 protein
-,-,14,TRBV2,TRBJ2-4,TGTGCCAGCAGCAGGGAGGCGGCCAAAAACATTCAGTACTTC,CASSREAAKNIQYF
TRBD1,-,14,TRBV30,TRBJ1-5,TGTGCCTGGAGTAAGGGGACAGGCAATCAGCCCCAGCATTTT,CAWSKGTGNQPQHF
-,-,14,TRBV27,TRBJ1-1,TGTGCCAGCACGCGCCAGGGCGGTAGGACTGAAGCTTTCTTT,CASTRQGGRTEAFF
TRBD1,-,15,TRBV9,TRBJ1-2,TGTGCCAGAGACAGGGGGGCCCATATACAAATTGGCTACACCTTC,CARDRGAHIQIGYTF
-,-,14,TRBV3-1/TRBV3-2,TRBJ1-2,TGTGCCAGCAGCCAAGACCGGCCGGGGGGAAGCTACACCTTC,CASSQDRPGGSYTF
-,-,16,TRBV27,TRBJ1-3,TGTGCCAGCAGTTTTTCCGCGGGGGCTGTCGGAAACACCATATATTTT,CASSFSAGAVGNTIYF
-,few,14,TRBV28,TRBJ1-5,TGTGCCAGCAGGAGCGGGGGTGGCAATCAGCCCCAGCATTTT,CASRSGGGNQPQHF
-,-,13,TRBV6-6,TRBJ1-4,TGTGCCAGCCTAGACAGTCTTAATGAAAAACTGTTTTTT,CASLDSLNEKLFF
TRBD1,-,13,TRBV12-3/TRBV12-4,TRBJ2-5,TGTGCCAGCAGCCGGGACAGGTACGAGACCCAGTACTTC,CASSRDRYETQYF
-,-,16,TRBV5-6,TRBJ1-1,TGTGCCAGCAGAACCAGAAAACAGTGGGCCAACACTGAAGCTTTCTTT,CASRTRKQWANTEAFF
-,once,12,TRBV18,TRBJ1-2,TGTGCCAGCTCACAAAGCCAACATGGCTACACCTTC,CASSQSQHGYTF
-,few,11,TRBV6-5,TRBJ1-1,TGTGCCAGTATGCGGAACACTGAAGCTTTCTTT,CASMRNTEAFF
TRBD1,once,16,TRBV5-1,TRBJ1-4,TGCGCCAGCAGCCTAGGGACAGCAGGGTTTAATGAAAAACTGTTTTTT,CASSLGTAGFNEKLFF
-,-,15,TRBV29-1,TRBJ2-7,TGCAGCGTTGCGAAACGGACAGTCCAAACCTACGAGCAGTACTTC,CSVAKRTVQTYEQYF
TRBD1,-,14,TRBV7-9,TRBJ1-2,TGTGCCAGCAGCCGTGCCGGGACAGGTTTTGGCTACACCTTC,CASSRAGTGFGYTF
-,-,16,TRBV5-1,TRBJ2-1,TGCGCCAGCAGCTTGGCCCGACAGAGCTCCTACAATGAGCAGTTCTTC,CASSLARQSSYNEQFF